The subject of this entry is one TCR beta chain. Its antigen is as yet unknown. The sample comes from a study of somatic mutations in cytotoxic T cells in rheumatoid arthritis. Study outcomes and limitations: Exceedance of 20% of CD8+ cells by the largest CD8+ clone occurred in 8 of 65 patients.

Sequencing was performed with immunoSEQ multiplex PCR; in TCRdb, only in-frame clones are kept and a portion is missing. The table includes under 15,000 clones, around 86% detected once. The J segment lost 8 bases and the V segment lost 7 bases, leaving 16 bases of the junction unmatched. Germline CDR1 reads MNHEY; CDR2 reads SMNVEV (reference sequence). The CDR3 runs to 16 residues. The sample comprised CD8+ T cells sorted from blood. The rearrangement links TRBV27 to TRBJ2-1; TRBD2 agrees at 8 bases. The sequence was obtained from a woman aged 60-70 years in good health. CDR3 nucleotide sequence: TGTGCCAGCAATTCTCGGGGCGGGGGGCCCTTTGATGAGCAGTTCTTC. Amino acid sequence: CASNSRGGGPFDEQFF.